This TCR beta chain originates from a study of T-cell memory formation after mild COVID-19. Only a few counts were recorded for this clonotype. Each CDR3 protein gets one entry after TCRdb re-called the 5' RACE reads with MiXCR. This sample has 250,000 or so distinct CDR3 sequences, with roughly 18% found just once. The CDR3 is made up of 13 amino acids. V gave up 11 bases and J gave up 3 bases; unmatched junction bases: 4. Germline V gene sequence: CDR1 MNHEY, CDR2 SVGEGT. The TCR comes from a man aged 18 to 30 who had mild COVID-19 (a few samples of this study predate the infection). Cell type and time point are not known. The sequenced sample was PBMCs or a T cell subset sorted from them (not recorded which). V usage is TRBV6-2 or TRBV6-3 and J usage is TRBJ2-2, with 9 positions matching TRBD1. CDR3: CAGGTGHTGELFF. CDR3 sequence (DNA): TGTGCCGGCGGGACAGGGCACACCGGGGAGCTGTTTTTT.